A single sample gave rise to the 17 T cell receptor beta chains below, sequenced in a study of OX40 agonist ivuxolimab in advanced cancers. Data came from immunoSEQ multiplex PCR; TCRdb stores just in-frame clones and leaves some out. This table has approximately 94,000 clones, more than 85% appearing once. The sequenced sample was CD4+ or CD8+ T cells sorted from blood, obtained in a trial of the OX40 agonist ivuxolimab. Receptors originate from an adult with an advanced solid tumor such as melanoma, head and neck, liver or kidney cancer.

This clone was recorded only once. The chain recombines TRBV25-1 with TRBJ1-6; the D is unclear. The CDR3 is made up of 13 amino acids. CDR1 and CDR2 from the germline V gene are MGHDK and SYGVNS. The ends were cut back, 8 bases at V and 0 bases at J, with 5 bases in the middle. CDR3 nucleotide sequence: TGTGCCAGCCGTAGCTCCTATAATTCACCCCTCCACTTT. Its protein product is CASRSSYNSPLHF.

V is TRBV13 and J is TRBJ1-1; TRBD1 aligns across 7 bases. The CDR3 loop spans 13 amino acids. V was clipped by 6 bases and J by 6 bases; unmatched bases: 7. CDR1 PRHDT and CDR2 FYEKMQ come from the germline V gene (reference sequence). The CDR3 protein is CASRITGVPEAFF. Here the CDR3 DNA reads TGTGCCAGCAGGATTACAGGGGTTCCTGAAGCTTTCTTT. The entire variable domain, with the rest obtained from reference TRBV13 and TRBJ1-1, is as follows: AAGVIQSPRHLIKEKRETATLKCYPIPRHDTVYWYQQGPGQDPQFLISFYEKMQSDKGSIPDRFSAQQFSDYHSELNMSSLELGDSALYFCASRITGVPEAFFGQGTRLTVV.

The chain links TRBV2 to TRBJ1-1; a possible D gene is TRBD1 (5 bases). The CDR3 spans 13 residues. V dropped 4 bases and J dropped 6 bases, with 12 bases sitting between them. CDR1 is SNHLY, CDR2 FYNNEI, per germline. The CDR3 loop is CASSGQGPAEAFF. In DNA form, the CDR3 reads TGTGCCAGCAGTGGGCAGGGCCCAGCTGAAGCTTTCTTT.

V gene TRBV11-3 combines with J gene TRBJ2-1, with 9 bases fitting TRBD2. CDR3 length: 14 amino acids. After removal of 3 bases from V and 9 bases from J, the junction contained 6 bases not matched to a gene. Germline lookup yields CDR1 SGHNT and CDR2 YENEEA. CDR3: CASSFSAGGSEQFF. CDR3 sequence (DNA): TGTGCCAGCAGCTTTTCAGCGGGGGGTAGTGAGCAGTTCTTC.

This chain links TRBV6-6 with TRBJ1-6; D is undetermined. Germline V gene data show CDR1 as MNHNY and CDR2 as SVGAGI (reference sequence). The CDR3 runs to 11 residues. V lost 10 bases and J lost 10, with 11 bases in between. The CDR3 reads CAISTGSPLHF. The DNA for the CDR3 is TGTGCCATATCGACCGGGTCACCCCTCCACTTT.

The rearrangement joins TRBV15 to TRBJ2-7; 7 bases agree with TRBD2. Unmatched junction bases numbered 5, after V lost 1 base and J lost 2 bases. The CDR3 contains 15 residues. In germline, CDR1 is LNHNV, CDR2 YYDKDF (reference sequence). CDR3 sequence reads: CATSRVSSGAYEQYF. The DNA for the CDR3 is TGTGCCACCAGCAGAGTGTCTAGCGGAGCCTACGAGCAGTACTTC.

The chain is built from TRBV2 and TRBJ2-5; D call uncertain. CDR3 length: 11 amino acids. Germline V CDR1 and CDR2: SNHLY, FYNNEI. V lost 4 bases and J 4 bases, leaving 4 bases between the germline ends. The CDR3 loop is CASSGLETQYF. CDR3 nucleotides: TGTGCCAGCAGTGGTTTAGAGACCCAGTACTTC.

The chain is built from TRBV5-1 and TRBJ2-5; 10 positions agree with TRBD2. The V gene's germline CDR1 is SGHRS and CDR2 YFSETQ. The ends lost 5 bases at V and 4 bases at J; junction bases unmatched: 11. The CDR3 length is 16 residues. Written as DNA, the CDR3 is TGCGCCAGCAGTCTGTGGGCTAGCGGGAGCCCAGAGACCCAGTACTTC. Encoded protein: CASSLWASGSPETQYF.

The rearrangement links TRBV13 to TRBJ2-7; the match to TRBD2 covers 7 bases. V shed 2 bases and J 3 bases; nucleotides not matched to a gene: 4. CDR3 size: 14 residues. Germline V CDR1 and CDR2: PRHDT, FYEKMQ (reference sequence). In DNA form, the CDR3 reads TGTGCCAGCAGCTTAACTAGCGCCAACTACGAGCAGTACTTC. Translation gives CASSLTSANYEQYF.

The chain joins TRBV11-2 to TRBJ2-3; no clear D. The germline gives CDR1 SGHAT, CDR2 FQNNGV. CDR3 size: 15 residues. Trimming removed 6 bases from V and 0 bases from J, with 13 bases in between. CDR3 loop: CASRKGYTSTDTQYF. The CDR3 nucleotides read TGTGCCAGCAGGAAGGGATACACTAGCACAGATACGCAGTATTTT.

The genes are TRBV5-1 and TRBJ2-3, with 11 bases identical to TRBD2. Trimming removed 7 bases from V and 3 bases from J; junction bases left unmatched: 16. CDR1 is SGHRS and CDR2 is YFSETQ in the germline V gene. CDR3 length: 18 residues. CDR3 region: CASRSVAGGPSRTDTQYF. The DNA for the CDR3 is TGCGCCAGCCGATCGGTAGCGGGAGGGCCTAGTAGGACAGATACGCAGTATTTT.

This clone occurred once. This chain connects TRBV20-1 to TRBJ2-5, with D possibly being TRBD2 (5 bases). The CDR3 consists of 11 residues. Germline V gene sequence: CDR1 DFQATT, CDR2 SNEGSKA (reference sequence). V was clipped by 7 bases and J by 4 bases, with 10 bases between them. The CDR3 sequence: CSVVGLETQYF. The DNA for the CDR3 is TGCAGTGTCGTCGGACTAGAGACCCAGTACTTC.

This clone showed up just a few times. Other DNA sequences of this sample code for an identical CDR3. The chain joins TRBV27 to TRBJ2-6, with D unclear. There are 13 residues in the CDR3. CDR1 and CDR2 (germline): MNHEY, SMNVEV (reference sequence). V lost 0 bases and J lost 3, with 0 bases in between. CDR3 loop: CASSLSGANVLTF. CDR3 sequence (DNA): TGTGCCAGCAGTTTATCTGGGGCCAACGTCCTGACTTTC.

V is TRBV15 and J is TRBJ2-1; D possibly corresponds to TRBD2 (6 bases). The CDR3 extends over 15 amino acids. V was pared by 1 base and J by 7 bases, with 14 bases between. The germline CDR1 and CDR2 sequences are LNHNV and YYDKDF (reference sequence). DNA of the CDR3: TGTGCCACCAGCAGAGCGGAGGGAGACCCAAATGAGCAGTTCTTC. Its translation: CATSRAEGDPNEQFF. Looking up the rest from reference TRBV15 and TRBJ2-1 gives the full variable domain: DAMVIQNPRYQVTQFGKPVTLSCSQTLNHNVMYWYQQKSSQAPKLLFHYYDKDFNNEADTPDNFQSRRPNTSFCFLDIRSPGLGDTAMYLCATSRAEGDPNEQFFGPGTRLTVL.

The V and J genes are TRBV27 and TRBJ1-4; 7 bases fit TRBD1. The V segment lost 5 bases and the J segment 3 bases; nucleotides outside the gene matches: 9. CDR3 length: 16 residues. Per germline, CDR1 MNHEY and CDR2 SMNVEV (reference sequence). CDR3 residues: CASSPSHGQANEKLFF. The CDR3 DNA sequence: TGTGCCAGCAGTCCATCTCATGGACAGGCTAATGAAAAACTGTTTTTT. The entire variable domain, with the rest obtained from reference TRBV27 and TRBJ1-4, is as follows: EAQVTQNPRYLITVTGKKLTVTCSQNMNHEYMSWYRQDPGLGLRQIYYSMNVEVTDKGDVPEGYKVSRKEKRNFPLILESPSPNQTSLYFCASSPSHGQANEKLFFGSGTQLSVL.

The chain combines TRBV21-1 with TRBJ1-2; the table gives TRBD1 as D, unverified against the DNA. TRBV21-1 is recorded as a pseudogene. There are 14 residues in the CDR3. This CDR3 is CASSKMTGRYGYTF. CDR3 sequence (DNA): TGTGCCAGCAGCAAAATGACAGGGAGGTATGGCTACACCTTC.

The chain links TRBV27 to TRBJ1-1, with D perhaps matching TRBD1 (6 bases). Germline loops: CDR1 MNHEY, CDR2 SMNVEV (reference sequence). The germline V and J ends were trimmed by 0 bases and 8 bases, with 10 bases remaining between them. The CDR3 extends over 13 amino acids. The CDR3 loop is CASSLSVDREAFF. In nucleotides, the CDR3 is TGTGCCAGCAGTTTATCGGTTGACAGGGAAGCTTTCTTT.